The sequence of this T cell receptor beta chain was determined in a study of shared clonotypes between healthy human individuals (dated by TCRdb to the early 2020s). Regarding the complete study: The cohort included three men and a couple of women between 18 and 49 years of age. For each donor, CD4 naive and CD4 memory were each given three plates, CD8 naive was given two plates, and CD8 memory was given one plate. To estimate repertoire size and how much clonotypes are shared between individuals, the study performed deep sequencing of blood TCR repertoires from 4 to 6 healthy adults. To increase sequencing depth and limit assay-specific biases, TCR repertoire library preparation and sequencing were carried out by different laboratories using diverse techniques. Per donor, leukapheresis produced somewhere between about 0.94 and 10 billion PBMCs. Broader findings and caveats from the paper: Incomplete sequencing was indicated by rarefaction of sorted-subset datasets, despite the large sequencing depth. Sampling was restricted to blood, and TCR repertoires in tissue are likely to differ from TCR repertoires in blood. Larger estimated clonotype richness was generally found for naive subsets than for memory subsets. Because the study included a small number of donors, the genetic and exposure-history diversity represented was limited. Roughly 5% of naive CD4, 3% to 4% of naive CD8, about 2.5% of memory CD4, and approximately 0.4% of memory CD8 clonotypes were shared across a few donors. Clonotypes shared by all four sorted-subset donors showed higher generation probabilities than non-shared clonotypes. Pairwise subsampling indicated that sequencing depth was expected to affect the degree of clonotype sharing among donors.

The donors were healthy, HIV-negative adults with no recently reported acute infections or vaccinations. All donors were Caucasian adults living in Nashville, Tennessee, USA. CD4+ T cells were enriched by magnetic negative selection, after which naive cells were positively selected on CD45RA and the negative fraction was taken as the memory subset. Blood was collected by leukapheresis, and PBMCs were isolated by Ficoll-Histopaque density gradient centrifugation and then cryopreserved in liquid nitrogen vapor phase. Analytical flow cytometry was used to check the purity and quantity of every magnetically sorted T cell population. Each sorted fraction had its genomic DNA isolated and then quantified by UV absorbance on a Nanodrop 2000c. Using the deep immunoSEQ assay, multiplex PCR amplified TCR CDR3 regions from genomic DNA. Genomic DNA extracted from each cell subset was distributed evenly over all wells of several immunoSEQ 96-well plates, and each plate served as one replicate. For sorted subsets, roughly 200 ng genomic DNA, equal to 30,000 to 35,000 T cell genomes, was loaded into each replicate PCR. Purified libraries were measured with a Qubit 3.0 fluorometer, size-checked on a Bioanalyzer 2100, and measured again with the KAPA Library Quantification kit. Every immunoSEQ 96-well plate was sequenced on a separate single-read 150-cycle Illumina NextSeq 550 flow cell. In the authors' own workflow: Because the immunoSEQ output held only junctional sequences and lacked quality scores, the filtering could not match the filtering applied to full-length reads. To assign V/J genes and CDR3, sequences were annotated against IMGT germline references using PyIR, a Python wrapper for IgBLAST v1.9. Reads were filtered out if the reads had weak V/J assignments (E-value above 1e-6), no CDR3, stop codons, out-of-frame junctions, or ambiguous translated residues. V3J clonotypes were defined as sequences sharing the same inferred V gene, J gene, and CDR3 amino acid sequence. To compute the percentage overlap between repertoires, the number of shared unique clonotypes was divided by the size of the smaller repertoire. Richness of each repertoire was evaluated using RTK rarefaction, the Chao1 estimator, and Recon v2.1 estimates of unobserved clonotypes. Generation probabilities were computed with OLGA for all TCRbeta clonotypes obtained by the gDNA method from several donors. As stored in TCRdb, this immuneACCESS dataset retains in-frame rearrangements with V and J assigned. A fraction of the clones does not appear; measured against another copy, unresolved V genes explain less than half of the discrepancy, and the remainder lacks a known reason. That table supplies the V and J calls and clone size; D and trimming were determined from the DNA. This sample lists about 2.4 million clones; approximately 93% were detected once. The top ten constitute approximately 0.37% of the sample.

Taken from the germline V gene, the CDR1 and CDR2 loops are MGHDK and SYGVNS. The germline ends are 8 bases apart after V is trimmed by 5 bases and J by 1 base. CDR3 length: 13 amino acids, cysteine to phenylalanine. The sequence is cut down to CDR3 DNA, 39 bases in frame from base 1. In the case of this clone: What antigen it recognizes has not been identified. No base quality information exists; no much larger clone differs at one position. Other DNA sequences in the same sample also yield this CDR3.

The origin of this receptor is a man aged 18 to 35 in good health. Some clones in this sample may be carry-over from other donors' samples. The sample comprised naive CD4+ T cells from PBMCs. Read against the paper, the sample's cell subset or site label means: CD45RA+ positively selected. In this chain, TRBV25-1 is recombined with TRBJ1-1; the D gene assignment is ambiguous. The DNA sequence follows: TGTGCCAGCAGTTATACAGAGAACACTGAAGCTTTCTTT. It encodes CASSYTENTEAFF.